This TCR beta chain was observed in a study of CXCR3-negative and CXCR3-positive naive CD8 T cells. The authors prepared UMI-labeled TRB cDNA libraries by 5' RACE. One entry per CDR3 protein, without DNA, is what TCRdb gives after re-calling the 5' RACE reads. Here the sample table reports 46,000 or so distinct CDR3 sequences. The length of the CDR3 is 16 residues. Germline CDR1 DFQATT, CDR2 SNEGSKA (reference sequence). The sample consisted of naive CXCR3- CD8+ T cells from blood. Regarding subset: CD45RO-CCR7+CD27+CD95- naive CD8+ T cells lacking CXCR3 (TNR3-). The TCR originated in a human donor in good health. Some clones in this sample may be carry-over from other donors' samples. V gene TRBV20-1 combines with J gene TRBJ2-1; TCRdb proposes TRBD2, but this gene call is untestable without DNA. The CDR3 loop reads CSARGPGDSGFFLQFF.